This is a list of T cell receptor beta chains from one sample in a study of shared clonotypes between healthy human individuals. Repertoires were generated with immunoSEQ multiplex PCR, while TCRdb's copy carries only in-frame clones and drops some. There are about 1,900,000 clones in the sample; about 95% occur only once, and under 1.5% lies in the top ten. The sample was naive CD8+ T cells sorted from blood. These receptors all stem from a man aged 18 to 29 in good health. Both conserved end residues are part of each CDR3. The D gene is left open where the match is weak.

J gene,D gene,V gene,CDR3 protein,CDR3 DNA
TRBJ2-7,-,TRBV6-1,CASSGGLGSYEQYF,TGTGCCAGCAGTGGGGGTCTCGGATCCTACGAGCAGTACTTC
TRBJ2-3,-,TRBV29-1,CSVADFVDTQYF,TGCAGCGTTGCCGACTTTGTCGATACGCAGTATTTT
TRBJ2-2,TRBD1,TRBV4-1,CASSQDLRGLLTGELFF,TGCGCCAGCAGCCAAGATCTCAGGGGGCTTCTCACCGGGGAGCTGTTTTTT
TRBJ1-1,TRBD1,TRBV5-6,CASSFWTGSEAFF,TGTGCCAGCAGCTTTTGGACAGGGTCTGAAGCTTTCTTT
TRBJ1-3,-,TRBV27,CASSLSSGQLNTIYF,TGTGCCAGCAGTTTATCCTCGGGGCAGCTTAACACCATATATTTT
TRBJ2-7,-,TRBV2,CAVRGGVDEQYF,TGTGCCGTCCGGGGCGGGGTAGACGAGCAGTACTTC
TRBJ2-2,-,TRBV2,CASIGRELNTGELFF,TGTGCCAGCATTGGAAGGGAGTTGAACACCGGGGAGCTGTTTTTT
TRBJ2-3,-,TRBV12-2,CASRLGTGASTDTQYF,TGTGCAAGTCGCTTAGGTACGGGTGCTAGCACAGATACGCAGTATTTT
TRBJ2-2,TRBD1,TRBV4-3,CASSQESSGTGTGELFF,TGCGCCAGCAGCCAAGAGTCATCCGGGACAGGGACCGGGGAGCTGTTTTTT
TRBJ2-7,-,TRBV28,CASSYYRGDEQYF,TGTGCCAGCAGTTATTACCGTGGGGACGAGCAGTACTTC